Listed here are 4 T cell receptor beta chains from one sample, sequenced in a study of cytomegalovirus exposure and HLA in healthy donors. Only in-frame clones appear in the TCRdb table, and some are missing; sequencing was by immunoSEQ multiplex PCR. The sample carries under 200,000 clones, roughly nine tenths recorded once. Sequenced sample: PBMCs. The receptors derive from a woman in her twenties or thirties in good health and CMV-seronegative.

The chain couples TRBV2 to TRBJ1-1; D gene unclear. This CDR3 region has 13 residues. Looked up from germline, CDR1 is SNHLY and CDR2 is FYNNEI. Trimming removed 2 bases from V and 4 bases from J, with 8 bases in between. The CDR3 nucleotides are TGTGCCAGCAGTGAATCAGGTCGCACTGAAGCTTTCTTT. As protein: CASSESGRTEAFF.

The chain employs TRBV27 and TRBJ2-2; maybe TRBD2 (7 bases). Germline CDR1 and CDR2: MNHEY and SMNVEV (reference sequence). The length of the CDR3 is 15 residues. The germline V and J ends were trimmed by 2 bases and 6 bases, with 13 bases remaining between them. CDR3: CASSLRGGLSGELFF. CDR3 nucleotides: TGTGCCAGCAGTTTAAGGGGGGGGTTGTCCGGGGAGCTGTTTTTT.

This chain links TRBV27 with TRBJ2-5; 10 bases are shared with TRBD2. The germline V gene encodes CDR1 MNHEY and CDR2 SMNVEV (reference sequence). J gave up 2 bases and V 6 bases, and 9 bases lay outside the gene matches. The CDR3 covers 16 residues. In DNA form, the CDR3 reads TGTGCCAGCAGAGCGGGGGGGCCTGTTCGGCAAGAGACCCAGTACTTC. It translates to CASRAGGPVRQETQYF.

The chain has TRBV6-1 and TRBJ2-7, with 7 bases lining up with TRBD1. This CDR3 is 14 amino acids long. V shed 6 bases and J 3 bases; nucleotides not matched to a gene: 8. Germline V gene lookup returns CDR1 MNHNS and CDR2 SASEGT. In nucleotides, the CDR3 is TGTGCCAGCAGGTTAACAGGGGTCTTCTACGAGCAGTACTTC. Its protein is CASRLTGVFYEQYF.